The TCR beta chain under discussion was sequenced for a study of T cell changes during pregnancy in multiple sclerosis. Trimming left V 4 bases short and J 0 bases short, with 20 bases between. This CDR3 has 17 residues. Germline lookup yields CDR1 SGHTS and CDR2 YDEGEE. Method: immunoSEQ multiplex PCR; TCRdb's copy keeps in-frame clones and lacks some. This table has roughly 80,000 clones, 92% appearing once. The rearrangement joins TRBV5-8 to TRBJ2-7; TRBD2 is a possible D gene (5 bases). Sequenced material: peripheral blood, taken before pregnancy. This sequence originates from a female donor with multiple sclerosis, enrolled in a pregnancy study. In nucleotides, the CDR3 is TGTGCCAGCAGCAACCCTCCCGCGAGGGCCTTCTCCTACGAGCAGTACTTC. Its protein is CASSNPPARAFSYEQYF.